The sequence of this TCR beta chain was determined in a study of human versus mouse CDR3 diversity and MHC coevolution. Background on the study: Samples had between roughly 5.5 x 10^6 and 1.6 x 10^7 valid reads.

CDR3 length: 11 amino acids. Trimming removed 5 bases from V and 6 bases from J, with 8 bases in between. CDR1 and CDR2 (germline): SGHNT, YENEEA. Libraries were prepared by immunoSEQ multiplex PCR; TCRdb keeps only in-frame clonotypes and omits some of them. The table lists 55,000 to 65,000 clones, 85% to 95% of them singletons. A remark on this clone: Its antigen is still unknown.

Study-wide results and limits: Humans had the largest estimated TCR beta repertoire, about 1.6 million clonotypes. On average, humans showed more CDR3 deletions and insertions than mice. Most of the three human donors had the lowest clonal inequality.

Material: naive CD4+ T cells from blood. Subset here: CD45RO-negative CD62L-positive naive CD4 T cells. The receptor was isolated from a person aged 55 to 70 in good health. The J gene is TRBJ2-7, the V gene TRBV11-3; D may be TRBD1 (5 bases). Here the CDR3 DNA reads TGTGCCAGCAGCCAAGGGGCCGAGCAGTACTTC. Translating gives CASSQGAEQYF. Combining the CDR3 with reference TRBV11-3 and TRBJ2-7 gives the whole variable domain EAGVVQSPRYKIIEKKQPVAFWCNPISGHNTLYWYLQNLGQGPELLIRYENEEAVDDSQLPKDRFSAERLKGVDSTLKIQPAELGDSAVYLCASSQGAEQYFGPGTRLTVT.